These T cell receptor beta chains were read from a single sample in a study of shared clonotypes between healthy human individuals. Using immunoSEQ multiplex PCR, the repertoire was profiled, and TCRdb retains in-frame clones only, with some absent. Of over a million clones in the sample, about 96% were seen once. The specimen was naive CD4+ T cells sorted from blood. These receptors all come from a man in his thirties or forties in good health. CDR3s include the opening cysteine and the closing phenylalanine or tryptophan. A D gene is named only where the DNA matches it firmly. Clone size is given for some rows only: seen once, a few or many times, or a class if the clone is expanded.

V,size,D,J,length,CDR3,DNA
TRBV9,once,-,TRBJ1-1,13,CASSPIQGTEAFF,TGTGCCAGCAGCCCCATTCAGGGCACTGAAGCTTTCTTT
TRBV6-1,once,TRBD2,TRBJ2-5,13,CASSGTTQETQYF,TGTGCCAGCTCCGGGACTACTCAAGAGACCCAGTACTTC
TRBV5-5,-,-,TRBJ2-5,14,CASSLLAAQETQYF,TGTGCCAGCAGCTTGCTCGCGGCCCAAGAGACCCAGTACTTC
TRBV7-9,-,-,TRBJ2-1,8,CATRPQFF,TGTGCCACCCGCCCGCAGTTCTTC
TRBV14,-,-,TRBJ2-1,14,CASSQGQFYNEQFF,TGTGCCAGCAGCCAAGGGCAGTTCTACAATGAGCAGTTCTTC
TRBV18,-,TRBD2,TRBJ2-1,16,CASSPRTSGKYNEQFF,TGTGCCAGCTCACCCAGGACTAGCGGGAAGTACAATGAGCAGTTCTTC
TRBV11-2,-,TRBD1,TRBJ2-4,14,CASSLVGQLNIQYF,TGTGCCAGCAGCTTAGTGGGACAGTTAAACATTCAGTACTTC
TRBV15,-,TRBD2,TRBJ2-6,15,CATSTAGPGANVLTF,TGTGCCACCAGCACAGCGGGACCTGGGGCCAACGTCCTGACTTTC
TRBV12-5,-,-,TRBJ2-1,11,CASGLPREQFF,TGTGCTAGTGGTTTACCCCGGGAGCAGTTCTTC
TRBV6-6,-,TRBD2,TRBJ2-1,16,CATGLAGVLASDEQFF,TGTGCCACGGGACTAGCGGGAGTCTTAGCTTCCGATGAGCAGTTCTTC
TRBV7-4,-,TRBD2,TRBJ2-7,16,CASSNLTSGITYEQYF,TGTGCCAGCAGCAACCTGACTAGCGGGATTACCTACGAGCAGTACTTC
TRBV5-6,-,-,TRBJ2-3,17,CASSPPAGVGYTDTQYF,TGTGCCAGCAGCCCCCCGGCCGGGGTGGGGTACACAGATACGCAGTATTTT
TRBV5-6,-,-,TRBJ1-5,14,CASSLRRIGQPQHF,TGTGCCAGCAGCTTAAGACGGATTGGTCAGCCCCAGCATTTT
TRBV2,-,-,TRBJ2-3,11,CASSEAHTQYF,TGTGCCAGCAGTGAAGCGCATACGCAGTATTTT
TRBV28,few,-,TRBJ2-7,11,CASSWAYEQYF,TGTGCCAGCTCATGGGCCTACGAGCAGTACTTC
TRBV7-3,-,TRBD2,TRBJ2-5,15,CASSSLAGGGETQYF,TGTGCCAGCAGCTCCTTAGCGGGAGGGGGAGAGACCCAGTACTTC
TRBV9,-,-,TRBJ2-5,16,CASSVDSGVTQETQYF,TGTGCCAGCAGCGTAGACTCGGGGGTGACTCAAGAGACCCAGTACTTC
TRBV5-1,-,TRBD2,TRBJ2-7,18,CASSIRGGLAGHSYEQYF,TGCGCCAGCAGCATAAGGGGGGGACTAGCGGGGCACTCCTACGAGCAGTACTTC
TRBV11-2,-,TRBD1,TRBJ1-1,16,CASSSILQGMNTEAFF,TGTGCCAGCAGCAGTATCTTACAGGGGATGAACACTGAAGCTTTCTTT
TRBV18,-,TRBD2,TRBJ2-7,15,CASSPSSGSLGEQYF,TGTGCCAGCTCGCCCTCTAGCGGGAGTTTGGGGGAGCAGTACTTC
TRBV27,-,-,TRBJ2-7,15,CASSFSRVGSYEQYF,TGTGCCAGCAGTTTTAGTAGGGTAGGGTCCTACGAGCAGTACTTC
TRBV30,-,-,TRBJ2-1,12,CAWSYLGHEQFF,TGTGCCTGGAGTTATTTGGGCCATGAGCAGTTCTTC
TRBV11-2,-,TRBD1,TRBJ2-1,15,CASSLVTGAYNEQFF,TGTGCCAGCAGCCTAGTGACAGGGGCCTACAATGAGCAGTTCTTC
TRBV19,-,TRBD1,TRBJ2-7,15,CASSIYRGTHYEQYF,TGTGCCAGTAGTATCTACAGGGGGACTCACTACGAGCAGTACTTC
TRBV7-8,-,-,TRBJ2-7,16,CASSPEGSSAAYEQYF,TGTGCCAGCAGCCCGGAGGGGTCTAGCGCGGCCTACGAGCAGTACTTC
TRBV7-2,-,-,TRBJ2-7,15,CASSDSGAASYEQYF,TGTGCCAGCAGCGATAGTGGGGCAGCCTCCTACGAGCAGTACTTC
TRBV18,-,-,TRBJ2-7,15,CASSPIRHNVYEQYF,TGTGCCAGCTCACCTATCCGGCACAATGTTTACGAGCAGTACTTC
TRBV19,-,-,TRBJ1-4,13,CASSISTNEKLFF,TGTGCCAGTAGTATTTCAACTAATGAAAAACTGTTTTTT
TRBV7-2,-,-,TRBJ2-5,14,CASIKGGNQETQYF,TGTGCCAGCATCAAAGGGGGGAATCAAGAGACCCAGTACTTC
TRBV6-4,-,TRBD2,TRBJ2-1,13,CASRKRERDEQFF,TGTGCCAGCAGGAAGCGGGAGAGGGATGAGCAGTTCTTC